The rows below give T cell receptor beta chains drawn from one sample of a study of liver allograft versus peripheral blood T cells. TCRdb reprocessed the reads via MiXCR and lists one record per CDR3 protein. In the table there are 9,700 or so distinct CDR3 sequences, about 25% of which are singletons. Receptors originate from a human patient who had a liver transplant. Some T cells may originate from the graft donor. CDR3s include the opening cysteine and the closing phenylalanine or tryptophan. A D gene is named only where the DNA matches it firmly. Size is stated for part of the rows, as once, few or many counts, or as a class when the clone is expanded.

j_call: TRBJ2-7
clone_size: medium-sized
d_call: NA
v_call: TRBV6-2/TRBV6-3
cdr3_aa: CASSPGSYEQYF
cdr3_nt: TGTGCCAGCAGTCCTGGATCCTACGAGCAGTACTTC

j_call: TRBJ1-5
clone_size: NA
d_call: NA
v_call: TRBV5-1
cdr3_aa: CASSLEAGNQPQHF
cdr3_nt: TGCGCCAGCAGCTTGGAGGCAGGGAACCAGCCCCAGCATTTT

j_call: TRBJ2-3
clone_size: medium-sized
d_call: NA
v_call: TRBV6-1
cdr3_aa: CASSEGKIAWADTQYF
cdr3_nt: TGTGCCAGCAGTGAAGGAAAGATAGCATGGGCAGATACGCAGTATTTT

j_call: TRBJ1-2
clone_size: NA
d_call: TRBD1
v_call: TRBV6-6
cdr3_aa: CASSYSGNIQGEDGYTF
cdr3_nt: TGTGCCAGCAGTTACTCGGGGAATATACAGGGGGAGGATGGCTACACCTTC

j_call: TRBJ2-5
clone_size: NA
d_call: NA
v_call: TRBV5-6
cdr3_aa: CASSTQLSKETQYF
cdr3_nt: TGTGCCAGCAGCACCCAACTCTCCAAAGAGACCCAGTACTTC

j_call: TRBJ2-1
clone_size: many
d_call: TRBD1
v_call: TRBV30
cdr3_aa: CACGQGYNEQFF
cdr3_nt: TGTGCCTGTGGACAGGGTTACAATGAGCAGTTCTTC

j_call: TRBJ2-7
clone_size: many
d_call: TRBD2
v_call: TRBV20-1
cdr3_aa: CSASFLSGTSGRINEQYF
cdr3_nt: TGCAGTGCTAGTTTTCTATCCGGGACTAGCGGGAGGATCAACGAGCAGTACTTC

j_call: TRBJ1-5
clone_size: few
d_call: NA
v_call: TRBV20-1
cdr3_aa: CSASPGQRRGYSNQPQHF
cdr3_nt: TGCAGTGCTAGTCCCGGGCAGCGGAGGGGCTATAGCAATCAGCCCCAGCATTTT

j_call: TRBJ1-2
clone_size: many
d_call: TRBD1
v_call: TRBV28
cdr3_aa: CASSYPGQVKDVYGYTF
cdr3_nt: TGTGCCAGCAGTTATCCGGGACAGGTGAAGGATGTCTATGGCTACACCTTC

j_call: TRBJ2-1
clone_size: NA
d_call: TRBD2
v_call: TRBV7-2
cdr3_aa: CASSSGTSVYNEQFF
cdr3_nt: TGTGCCAGCAGCTCCGGGACTAGCGTCTACAATGAGCAGTTCTTC

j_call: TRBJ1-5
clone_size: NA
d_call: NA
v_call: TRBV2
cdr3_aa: CASSRSHGDQPQHF
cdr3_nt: TGTGCCAGCAGTCGCAGCCACGGCGATCAGCCCCAGCATTTT

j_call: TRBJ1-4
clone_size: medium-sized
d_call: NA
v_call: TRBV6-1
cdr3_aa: CASSEVVGRRVGEKLFF
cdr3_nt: TGTGCCAGCAGTGAAGTGGTTGGTCGGAGGGTAGGCGAAAAACTGTTTTTT

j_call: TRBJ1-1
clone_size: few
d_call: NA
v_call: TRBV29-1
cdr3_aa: CSMEGGASTEAFF
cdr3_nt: TGCAGCATGGAGGGGGGGGCGTCCACTGAAGCTTTCTTT

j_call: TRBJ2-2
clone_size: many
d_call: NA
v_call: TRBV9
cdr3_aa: CASSANWGTNTGELFF
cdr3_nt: TGTGCCAGCAGCGCCAATTGGGGGACGAACACCGGGGAGCTGTTTTTT

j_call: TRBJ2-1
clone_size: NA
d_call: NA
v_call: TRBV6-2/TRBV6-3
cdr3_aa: CASSKSGPAYDEQFF
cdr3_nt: TGTGCCAGCAGTAAGTCTGGACCAGCCTACGATGAGCAGTTCTTC

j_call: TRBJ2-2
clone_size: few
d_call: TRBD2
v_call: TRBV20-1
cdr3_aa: CSAGEGLNTGELFF
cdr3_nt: TGCAGTGCTGGGGAGGGCTTGAACACCGGGGAGCTGTTTTTT

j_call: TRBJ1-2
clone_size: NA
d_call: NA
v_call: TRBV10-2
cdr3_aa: CASSGGAGYTF
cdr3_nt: TGCGCCAGCAGTGGCGGAGCTGGCTACACCTTC

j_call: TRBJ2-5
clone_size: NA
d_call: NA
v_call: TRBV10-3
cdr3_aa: CAISARQGGETQYF
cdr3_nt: TGTGCCATCAGTGCCCGGCAGGGGGGAGAGACCCAGTACTTC

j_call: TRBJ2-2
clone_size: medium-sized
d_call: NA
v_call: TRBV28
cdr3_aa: CASRLTHRDLDPGELFF
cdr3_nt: TGTGCCAGCAGATTAACCCACAGGGATTTGGATCCCGGGGAGCTGTTTTTT

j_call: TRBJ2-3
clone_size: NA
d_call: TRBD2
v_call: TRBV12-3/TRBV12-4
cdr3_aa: CASSLGTSALPPYF
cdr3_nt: TGTGCCAGCAGTTTGGGGACTAGCGCTCTCCCCCCGTATTTT

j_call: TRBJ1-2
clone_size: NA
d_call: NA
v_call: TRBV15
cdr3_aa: CATSRDRKGVSYGYTF
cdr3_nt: TGTGCCACCAGCAGAGATCGGAAGGGAGTGAGCTATGGCTACACCTTC

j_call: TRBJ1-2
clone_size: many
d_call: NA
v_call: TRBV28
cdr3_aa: CASSLAHPVYGYTF
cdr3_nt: TGTGCCAGCAGTTTAGCGCATCCAGTCTATGGCTACACCTTC

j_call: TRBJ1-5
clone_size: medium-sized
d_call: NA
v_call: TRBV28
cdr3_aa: CASSPRTATYRQPQHF
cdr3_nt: TGTGCCAGCAGTCCTCGGACAGCGACCTACCGTCAGCCCCAGCATTTT